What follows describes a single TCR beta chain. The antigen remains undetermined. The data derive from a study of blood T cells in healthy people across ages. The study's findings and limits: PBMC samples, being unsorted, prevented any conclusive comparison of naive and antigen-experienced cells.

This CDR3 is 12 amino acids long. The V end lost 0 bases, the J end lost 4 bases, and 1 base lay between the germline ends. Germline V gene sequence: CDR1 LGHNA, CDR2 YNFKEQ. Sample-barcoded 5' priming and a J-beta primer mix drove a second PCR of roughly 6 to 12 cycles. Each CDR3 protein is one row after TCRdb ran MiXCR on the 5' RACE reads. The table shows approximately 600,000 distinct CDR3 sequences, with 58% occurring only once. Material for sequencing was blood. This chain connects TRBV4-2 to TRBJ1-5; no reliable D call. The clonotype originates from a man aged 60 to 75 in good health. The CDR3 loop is CASSQDNQPQHF. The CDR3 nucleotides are TGTGCCAGCAGCCAAGATAATCAGCCCCAGCATTTT.